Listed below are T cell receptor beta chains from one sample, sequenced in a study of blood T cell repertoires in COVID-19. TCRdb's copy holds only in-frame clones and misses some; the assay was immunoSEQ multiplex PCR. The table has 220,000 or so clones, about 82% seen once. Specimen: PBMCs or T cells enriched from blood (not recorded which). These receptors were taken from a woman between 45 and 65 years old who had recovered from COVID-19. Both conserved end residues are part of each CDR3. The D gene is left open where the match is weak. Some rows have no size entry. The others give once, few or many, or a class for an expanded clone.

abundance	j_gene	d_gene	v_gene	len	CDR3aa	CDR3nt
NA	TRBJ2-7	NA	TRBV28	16	CASREIAPPGTYEQYF	TGTGCCAGCAGGGAAATAGCGCCCCCGGGGACCTACGAGCAGTACTTC
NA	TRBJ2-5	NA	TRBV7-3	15	CASRYSGGSQETQYF	TGTGCCAGCAGATACTCTGGGGGGTCCCAAGAGACCCAGTACTTC
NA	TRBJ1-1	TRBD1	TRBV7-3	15	CASSLAGGTNTEAFF	TGTGCCAGCAGCTTAGCAGGGGGCACAAACACTGAAGCTTTCTTT
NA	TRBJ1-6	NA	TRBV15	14	CATSRDINHSPLHF	TGTGCCACCAGCAGGGACATAAATCATTCACCCCTCCACTTT
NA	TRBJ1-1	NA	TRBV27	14	CASSLRQGRTEAFF	TGTGCCAGCAGTTTACGGCAGGGAAGGACTGAAGCTTTCTTT
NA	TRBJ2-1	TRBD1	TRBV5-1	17	CASSLFPSGQGAYEQFF	TGCGCCAGCAGCTTGTTTCCCTCGGGACAGGGGGCCTATGAGCAGTTCTTC
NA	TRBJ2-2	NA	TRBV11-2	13	CASRPGSTGELFF	TGTGCCAGCAGGCCAGGAAGCACCGGGGAGCTGTTTTTT
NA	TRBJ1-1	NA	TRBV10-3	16	CAISGQARRGSTEAFF	TGTGCCATCAGTGGGCAGGCGCGAAGGGGGAGCACTGAAGCTTTCTTT
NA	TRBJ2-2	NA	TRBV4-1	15	CASSQGRLVPGELFF	TGCGCCAGCAGCCAGGGCCGACTAGTTCCCGGGGAGCTGTTTTTT
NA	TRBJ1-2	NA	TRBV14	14	CASSQGVFQMRYTF	TGTGCCAGCAGCCAAGGTGTCTTTCAGATGCGCTACACCTTC
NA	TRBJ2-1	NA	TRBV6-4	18	CASSEHGGGASSYNEQFF	TGTGCCAGCAGTGAGCATGGTGGGGGGGCCAGCTCCTACAATGAGCAGTTCTTC
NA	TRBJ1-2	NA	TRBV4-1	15	CASSQLLTGNYGYTF	TGCGCCAGCAGCCAGCTATTGACAGGAAACTATGGCTACACCTTC
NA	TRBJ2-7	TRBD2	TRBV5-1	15	CASSLGASGSYEQYF	TGCGCCAGCAGCTTGGGTGCTAGCGGTTCCTACGAGCAGTACTTC
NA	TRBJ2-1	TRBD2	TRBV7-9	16	CASSHGTSGGLVEQFF	TGTGCCAGCAGCCATGGGACTAGCGGGGGTCTCGTTGAGCAGTTCTTC
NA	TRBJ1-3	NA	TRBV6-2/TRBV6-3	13	CASSYQSGNTIYF	TGTGCCAGCAGTTACCAGTCTGGAAACACCATATATTTT
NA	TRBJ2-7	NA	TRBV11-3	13	CASSLYSNYEQYF	TGTGCCAGCAGCCTCTACTCAAACTACGAGCAGTACTTC
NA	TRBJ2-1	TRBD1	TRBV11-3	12	CASSLGDRGQFF	TGTGCCAGCAGCTTAGGCGACAGGGGGCAGTTCTTC
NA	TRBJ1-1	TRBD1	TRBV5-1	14	CASSWGQGSGEAFF	TGCGCCAGCAGCTGGGGACAGGGTAGCGGTGAAGCTTTCTTT
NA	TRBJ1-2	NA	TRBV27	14	CASSRSGGNYGYTF	TGTGCCAGCAGTCGAAGCGGGGGGAACTATGGCTACACCTTC
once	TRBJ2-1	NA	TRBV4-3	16	CASSQDLRVGINEQFF	TGCGCCAGCAGCCAAGATTTGAGGGTGGGCATCAATGAGCAGTTCTTC
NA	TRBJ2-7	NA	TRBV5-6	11	CASSSRLGQYF	TGTGCCAGCAGCTCAAGACTAGGGCAGTACTTC
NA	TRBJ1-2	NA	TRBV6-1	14	CASSEQGSGYGYTF	TGTGCCAGCAGTGAGCAAGGATCAGGCTATGGCTACACCTTC
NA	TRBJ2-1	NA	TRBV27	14	CASRRRESYNEQFF	TGTGCCAGCAGGAGGAGGGAGTCCTACAATGAGCAGTTCTTC
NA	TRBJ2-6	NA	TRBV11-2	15	CASRANRAGANVLTF	TGTGCCAGCAGGGCAAACAGGGCTGGGGCCAACGTCCTGACTTTC
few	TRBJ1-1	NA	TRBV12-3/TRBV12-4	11	CASSTGQRAFF	TGTGCCAGCAGTACGGGACAACGAGCTTTCTTT
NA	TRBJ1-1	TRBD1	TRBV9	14	CASCCPGQGTEAFF	TGTGCCAGTTGCTGTCCGGGACAGGGGACTGAAGCTTTCTTT
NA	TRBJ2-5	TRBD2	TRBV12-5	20	CASGLVLGGLAGDLQETQYF	TGTGCTAGTGGTTTGGTACTAGGGGGACTAGCGGGCGACCTGCAAGAGACCCAGTACTTC
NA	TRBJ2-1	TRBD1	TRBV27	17	CASSSIRTGGILNEQFF	TGTGCCAGCAGTTCGATCCGGACAGGGGGCATTTTAAATGAGCAGTTCTTC